Listed here are 10 T cell receptor beta chains from one sample, sequenced in a study of cytomegalovirus exposure and HLA in healthy donors. Libraries were prepared by immunoSEQ multiplex PCR; TCRdb keeps only in-frame clonotypes and omits some of them. The table lists roughly 330,000 clones, 87% of them singletons, with roughly 1.2% in the top ten. Material: PBMCs. The receptors originated from a woman aged 30 to 39 in good health and CMV-seropositive.

The chain uses TRBV11-2 and TRBJ2-7; D possibly corresponds to TRBD1 (6 bases). The germline gives CDR1 SGHAT, CDR2 FQNNGV. The CDR3 runs to 16 residues. Trimming removed 4 bases at V and 2 bases at J, with 18 bases between. CDR3 DNA: TGTGCCAGCAGCTCCGTTAACTGGGGGCCCACCTACGAGCAGTACTTC. The encoded protein is CASSSVNWGPTYEQYF.

The V gene is TRBV4-3, the J gene TRBJ1-4; 7 bases agree with TRBD1. CDR1 is LGHNA, CDR2 YSLEER, per germline. This CDR3 has 17 residues. The V and J ends lost 0 bases and 8 bases, in that order; junction bases with no gene match: 12. CDR3 loop: CASSQDPPQGVGEKLFF. In DNA, the CDR3 is TGCGCCAGCAGCCAAGATCCCCCTCAGGGGGTGGGCGAAAAACTGTTTTTT.

The J gene is TRBJ2-3, the V gene TRBV4-1; 10 bases map to TRBD2. Germline assignment: CDR1 MGHRA and CDR2 YSYEKL. V gave up 1 base and J gave up 0 bases; unmatched junction bases: 7. This CDR3 contains 18 residues. The DNA for the CDR3 is TGCGCCAGCAGCCAAGTCCTAGCGGGAGTTCCAAGCACAGATACGCAGTATTTT. It yields the protein CASSQVLAGVPSTDTQYF.

As for this clone: This same CDR3 is encoded by further DNA sequences in the sample. This sequence joins TRBV7-2 and TRBJ1-4, with D unresolved. Germline CDR1 reads SGHTA; CDR2 reads FQGNSA. The CDR3 loop spans 13 amino acids. The V end was cut by 2 bases, the J end by 4 bases, with 5 bases between. The CDR3 here is CASSLSGNEKLFF. DNA of the CDR3: TGTGCCAGCAGCTTATCCGGTAATGAAAAACTGTTTTTT.

This clone was detected only once. This chain connects TRBV9 to TRBJ2-2; possibly TRBD1 or TRBD2 for D (5 bases each). The CDR3 has 18 residues. The germline V and J ends were trimmed by 0 bases and 0 bases, with 15 bases remaining between them. Germline loops: CDR1 SGDLS, CDR2 YYNGEE. The CDR3 DNA reads TGTGCCAGCAGCGTAGTTGTAGGAGGACACACGAACACCGGGGAGCTGTTTTTT. This encodes CASSVVVGGHTNTGELFF. The full variable domain, its missing parts supplied by reference TRBV9 and TRBJ2-2, is DSGVTQTPKHLITATGQRVTLRCSPRSGDLSVYWYQQSLDQGLQFLIQYYNGEERAKGNILERFSAQQFPDLHSELNLSSLELGDSALYFCASSVVVGGHTNTGELFFGEGSRLTVL.

This rearrangement joins TRBV7-3 to TRBJ2-3, with a tentative D call TRBD1 (6 bases). Trimming pared 6 bases from V and 3 bases from J, leaving 19 bases between. This CDR3 has 16 amino acids. Per the germline V gene, CDR1 is SGHTA and CDR2 is FQGTGA. The CDR3 sequence is CASSPGQGWLTDTQYF. Here the CDR3 DNA reads TGTGCCAGCAGTCCTGGGCAGGGGTGGTTGACAGATACGCAGTATTTT.

The chain is built from TRBV27 and TRBJ2-3; perhaps TRBD1 as D (6 bases). The germline V and J ends were trimmed by 6 bases and 2 bases, with 15 bases remaining between them. Germline V gives CDR1 MNHEY, CDR2 SMNVEV (reference sequence). The CDR3 totals 15 residues. CDR3 in amino acids: CASSPDQGHTDTQYF. The CDR3 DNA reads TGTGCCAGCAGCCCCGATCAGGGACACACAGATACGCAGTATTTT.

V gene TRBV7-6 combines with J gene TRBJ2-6, with no clear D. The CDR3 has 14 residues. Per the germline V gene, CDR1 is SGHVS and CDR2 is FNYEAQ. Trimming left V 3 bases short and J 0 bases short, with 3 bases between. The CDR3 DNA sequence: TGTGCCAGCAGCTTCAACTCTGGGGCCAACGTCCTGACTTTC. Protein sequence: CASSFNSGANVLTF.

V gene TRBV7-9 combines with J gene TRBJ2-2; 8 bases are a match to TRBD1. The length of the CDR3 is 15 residues. Trimming took 4 bases from V and 6 from J; bases not matched to a gene: 7. CDR1 SEHNR and CDR2 FQNEAQ come from the germline V gene (reference sequence). In DNA form, the CDR3 reads TGTGCCAGCAGCTCCCCGACAGGGGCGGCCGGGGAGCTGTTTTTT. It yields the protein CASSSPTGAAGELFF.

V and J are TRBV28 and TRBJ1-5; D unresolved. Germline V gives CDR1 MDHEN, CDR2 SYDVKM. The CDR3 spans 14 residues. Between the trimmed V and J ends, which lost 2 bases and 0 bases, there was a span of 5 bases. CDR3 nucleotide sequence: TGTGCCAGCAGTTTAATGAGTAGCAATCAGCCCCAGCATTTT. Translation gives CASSLMSSNQPQHF.